The 21 T cell receptor beta chains reported below all come from one sample, sequenced in a study of OX40 agonist ivuxolimab in advanced cancers. Here immunoSEQ multiplex PCR was the method, and the copy in TCRdb shows in-frame clones only, minus some. The table includes under 70,000 clones, 75% to 90% detected once. The specimen comprised CD4+ or CD8+ T cells sorted from blood, sampled in a trial of the OX40 agonist ivuxolimab. The receptor source for this set is an adult with an advanced solid tumor such as melanoma, head and neck, liver or kidney cancer.

This sequence joins TRBV27 and TRBJ1-2; 10 bases are a match to TRBD1. With 2 bases clipped from V and 1 base from J, the junction kept 1 base outside the gene matches. The V gene's germline CDR1 is MNHEY and CDR2 SMNVEV (reference sequence). The length of the CDR3 is 15 residues. CDR3 loop: CASSLGTGVNYGYTF. The CDR3 coding sequence is TGTGCCAGCAGTTTAGGGACAGGGGTTAACTATGGCTACACCTTC.

The rearrangement uses TRBV28 and TRBJ1-5, with D possibly matching TRBD1 (5 bases). Deletions cut 8 bases from V and 3 bases from J, with 8 bases between. The CDR3 has 12 residues. Germline V gene lookup returns CDR1 MDHEN and CDR2 SYDVKM. CDR3 loop: CASGQLNQPQHF. The CDR3 region has the DNA TGTGCCAGCGGACAACTCAATCAGCCCCAGCATTTT.

DNA for the CDR3: TGTGCCTGGAGGCGGGGGATGAACACTGAAGCTTTCTTT. Translation gives CAWRRGMNTEAFF. V and J are TRBV30 and TRBJ1-1, with D tentatively TRBD1 (5 bases). The CDR3 length is 13 residues. V shed 3 bases and J shed 0 bases, with 8 bases lying between them. The germline V gene has CDR1 GTSNPN and CDR2 SVGIG (reference sequence).

The V and J genes are TRBV6-1 and TRBJ1-6; tentatively, D is TRBD1 (5 bases). Trimming took 7 bases from V and 7 from J, leaving 14 bases between them. The CDR3 totals 14 residues. The germline CDR1 and CDR2 sequences are MNHNS and SASEGT. The CDR3 loop reads CASNRQRENSPLHF. CDR3 bases: TGTGCCAGCAACCGACAGAGGGAAAATTCACCCCTCCACTTT.

The J gene is TRBJ2-5, the V gene TRBV5-1, with TRBD2 matching over 12 bases. J was trimmed by 5 bases and V by 6 bases; bases with no gene match: 8. The CDR3 loop spans 15 amino acids. Germline CDR1 SGHRS, CDR2 YFSETQ. The CDR3 spells CASTLAGTSGETQYF. DNA for the CDR3: TGCGCCAGCACCCTGGCCGGGACTAGCGGGGAGACCCAGTACTTC.

The chain links TRBV28 to TRBJ2-5; 7 bases line up with TRBD2. V trimming: 1 base; J trimming: 2 bases; junction bases outside the gene matches: 4. There are 15 residues in the CDR3. Germline V gene lookup returns CDR1 MDHEN and CDR2 SYDVKM. The CDR3 DNA is TGTGCCAGCAGTTTATTGGTGCGGGGGCAAGAGACCCAGTACTTC. It yields the protein CASSLLVRGQETQYF.

The chain couples TRBV2 to TRBJ1-3; D is undetermined. The CDR3 is 15 residues long. CDR1 and CDR2 (germline): SNHLY, FYNNEI. Trimming pared 1 base from V and 0 bases from J, leaving 7 bases between. The CDR3 bases are TGTGCCAGCAGTGAAGAGGAAAGCTCTGGAAACACCATATATTTT. Protein: CASSEEESSGNTIYF. Looking up the rest from reference TRBV2 and TRBJ1-3 gives the full variable domain: EPEVTQTPSHQVTQMGQEVILRCVPISNHLYFYWYRQILGQKVEFLVSFYNNEISEKSEIFDDQFSVERPDGSNFTLKIRSTKLEDSAMYFCASSEEESSGNTIYFGEGSWLTVV.

The genes are TRBV19 and TRBJ1-1; possible D gene TRBD1, 5 bases. V was pared by 4 bases and J by 10 bases, with 16 bases between. Germline V gene data show CDR1 as LNHDA and CDR2 as SQIVND (reference sequence). The CDR3 extends over 13 amino acids. The CDR3 sequence: CASSSKSGTGAFF. CDR3 nucleotide sequence: TGTGCCAGTAGTAGTAAATCGGGGACCGGAGCTTTCTTT.

The chain carries TRBV6-4 and TRBJ2-4, with 9 bases that match TRBD2. Germline V gene lookup returns CDR1 MRHNA and CDR2 SNTAGT. The CDR3 has 18 amino acids. The trim removed 0 bases at V and 0 bases at J, leaving 6 bases unmatched. The CDR3 region is CASSDSPSGILAKNIQYF. The CDR3 DNA sequence: TGTGCCAGCAGTGACTCCCCTAGCGGGATTCTAGCCAAAAACATTCAGTACTTC.

The V gene is TRBV7-8, the J gene TRBJ2-7; 10 bases fit TRBD1. CDR3 size: 15 residues. The V gene's germline CDR1 is SGHVS and CDR2 FQNEAQ. Trimming cost V 5 bases and J 4 bases; bases outside gene matches: 8. DNA of the CDR3: TGTGCCAGCAGCATAATGACAGGGGGCGCGTACGAGCAGTACTTC. It specifies CASSIMTGGAYEQYF.

The rearrangement links TRBV5-1 to TRBJ1-4, with D unresolved. This CDR3 is 18 amino acids long. V dropped 1 base and J dropped 7 bases, with 23 bases sitting between them. Per germline, CDR1 SGHRS and CDR2 YFSETQ. The CDR3 DNA reads TGCGCCAGCAGCTTGTCTGTGGCAAACCGGGGTATGCCTGAAAAACTGTTTTTT. The encoded protein is CASSLSVANRGMPEKLFF.

This chain joins TRBV7-8 and TRBJ2-2, with D possibly being TRBD2 (5 bases). The V end was cut by 5 bases, the J end by 2 bases, with 9 bases between. The CDR3 is made up of 14 amino acids. Looked up from germline, CDR1 is SGHVS and CDR2 is FQNEAQ. CDR3 residues: CASSPTGNTGELFF. The CDR3 nucleotides are TGTGCCAGCAGCCCAACGGGAAACACCGGGGAGCTGTTTTTT.

The rearrangement uses TRBV9 and TRBJ2-1, with TRBD2 matching 9 bases. Germline-derived CDR1 and CDR2 are SGDLS and YYNGEE. Trimming at V came to 0 bases and at J to 9 bases, leaving 7 bases not matched to a gene. CDR3 length equals 15 residues. The CDR3, as DNA: TGTGCCAGCAGCGTAGGCGGGGGGGCCTCGGGTGAGCAGTTCTTC. Its protein product is CASSVGGGASGEQFF.

This clone is classed as medium-sized. This chain connects TRBV28 to TRBJ1-6, with D possibly being TRBD1 (5 bases). V was cut by 5 bases and J by 0 bases, with 20 bases left in between. The CDR3 is 19 residues long. CDR1 is MDHEN and CDR2 is SYDVKM in the germline V gene. CDR3 in DNA: TGTGCCAGCAGTGTCTCTGAAGGGGTCCCCAGCTCCTATAATTCACCCCTCCACTTT. Its translation: CASSVSEGVPSSYNSPLHF.

The gene calls are TRBV4-1 and TRBJ2-7, with D perhaps TRBD1 (5 bases). CDR1 is MGHRA and CDR2 is YSYEKL in the germline V gene. The CDR3 is 15 residues long. With 3 bases removed from V and 3 bases from J, the gap between germline ends came to 15 bases. CDR3 region: CASSQVFVTVYEQYF. CDR3 sequence (DNA): TGCGCCAGCAGCCAGGTGTTTGTGACAGTCTACGAGCAGTACTTC.

The chain joins TRBV5-5 to TRBJ2-1; D may be TRBD1 (7 bases). Germline V gives CDR1 SGHKS, CDR2 YYEKEE (reference sequence). Trimming shortened V by 0 bases and J by 5 bases, and 9 bases separated the two germline ends. The CDR3 length is 14 residues. The CDR3 sequence: CASSLAGGNNEQFF. The CDR3 DNA reads as TGTGCCAGCAGCTTGGCAGGGGGGAACAATGAGCAGTTCTTC.

The chain has TRBV6-5 and TRBJ1-3; D perhaps matches TRBD1 (5 bases). Deletions cut 5 bases from V and 4 bases from J, with 12 bases between. CDR1 is MNHEY and CDR2 is SVGAGI in the germline V gene. CDR3 length: 14 amino acids. CDR3 bases: TGTGCCAGCAGTCGGCGACAGACCGGAAACACCATATATTTT. This translates into CASSRRQTGNTIYF.

This sequence joins TRBV6-1 and TRBJ2-2, with D perhaps matching TRBD1 (5 bases). Germline V gene sequence: CDR1 MNHNS, CDR2 SASEGT. The CDR3 length is 13 residues. With 6 bases removed from V and 6 bases from J, the gap between germline ends came to 11 bases. CDR3 in amino acids: CASSLQGPGELFF. As DNA, the CDR3 is TGTGCCAGCAGCCTGCAGGGTCCCGGGGAGCTGTTTTTT.

V and J are TRBV11-3 and TRBJ1-1, with 7 bases matching TRBD1. Germline trimming cut 4 bases from V and 4 bases from J; bases unmatched to any gene: 21. Germline V CDR1 and CDR2: SGHNT, YENEEA. The CDR3 has 19 residues. The chain's CDR3 is CASSSQNSIPGTAFTEAFF. The CDR3 region has the DNA TGTGCCAGCAGCTCTCAAAATTCGATCCCCGGGACAGCCTTCACTGAAGCTTTCTTT.

V and J are TRBV11-2 and TRBJ2-5, with D perhaps matching TRBD2 (6 bases). The CDR3 loop spans 14 amino acids. V lost 4 bases and J 5 bases, leaving 14 bases between the germline ends. Germline CDR1 reads SGHAT; CDR2 reads FQNNGV. This chain's CDR3 is CASSSRGSQETQYF. In DNA form, the CDR3 reads TGTGCCAGCAGCTCCCGGGGGAGTCAGGAGACCCAGTACTTC.

This chain links TRBV11-3 with TRBJ2-7; D ambiguous. Trimming pared 2 bases from V and 4 bases from J, leaving 6 bases between. There are 12 residues in the CDR3. From germline, CDR1 is SGHNT and CDR2 YENEEA. The CDR3 protein is CASSLIRYEQYF. In nucleotides, the CDR3 is TGTGCCAGCAGCTTAATTAGGTACGAGCAGTACTTC.